This T cell receptor beta chain was observed in a study of blood T cell repertoires in COVID-19. Study-level information: PBMCs, B-cell-depleted T cells, or T cells were the source of the cDNA or gDNA that made up the material.

Germline V gives CDR1 MDHEN, CDR2 SYDVKM. The CDR3 runs 15 residues. V was cut by 6 bases and J by 1 base, with 13 bases left in between. Measured with immunoSEQ multiplex PCR; TCRdb has only the in-frame clones, and not every one. The sample shows a few hundred thousand clones, roughly 90% of them seen only once. The TCR was taken from a man between 60 and 75 years old with acute or convalescent COVID-19. This chain uses TRBV28 with TRBJ1-5; no reliable D call. The sequenced sample was peripheral blood. CDR3 protein: CASSPSAGSNQPQHF. As DNA, the CDR3 is TGTGCCAGCAGCCCATCCGCCGGGAGCAATCAGCCCCAGCATTTT.